The 5 T cell receptor beta chains in this list originate from one sample, sequenced in a study of beta chain features in type 1 diabetes. Study-wide findings and caveats: Shortening that was moderate but significant affected the TCRB CDR3s of Type 1 diabetes patients in all four CD4+ subsets.

Their target antigens are unknown. Expressed TCRB transcripts were sequenced because the entire RNA isolate underwent reverse transcription. Sequenced by immunoSEQ multiplex PCR; TCRdb stores in-frame clones only, minus some. The sample includes about 340,000 clones, roughly 9% seen only once; the top ten take more than 0.8%. Material: central memory CD4+ T cells from blood. Source of these receptors: a man younger than 40 with type 1 diabetes.

This clone has only a few counts. The CDR3 ends on some other residue instead of the conserved phenylalanine or tryptophan, so this is likely a read error. The DNA is left out, because the CDR3 cannot be placed on it with certainty; the CDR3 is given as TCRdb lists it. This sequence joins TRBV19 and TRBJ1-5; the DNA was not used to check the table's D call, TRBD1. The CDR3 is 8 amino acids in total, end residues counted. Looked up from germline, CDR1 is LNHDA and CDR2 is SQIVND (reference sequence). CDR3 sequence: CARRDILI.

The chain is built from TRBV4-3 and TRBJ1-2; no firm D call. Germline-derived CDR1 and CDR2 are LGHNA and YSLEER. This CDR3 is built from 17 residues. With 4 bases removed from V and 8 bases from J, the gap between germline ends came to 26 bases. The CDR3 loop reads CASSPQWRGANHGGYTF. The CDR3 nucleotides read TGCGCCAGCAGCCCTCAATGGCGGGGAGCTAATCATGGAGGCTACACCTTC.

V is TRBV5-1 and J is TRBJ2-2, with D possibly matching TRBD2 (5 bases). The ends were cut back, 0 bases at V and 7 bases at J, with 13 bases in the middle. This CDR3 is 15 amino acids long. Germline loops: CDR1 SGHRS, CDR2 YFSETQ. The CDR3 region is CASSLDGVQGGELFF. CDR3 coding DNA: TGCGCCAGCAGCTTGGACGGGGTCCAAGGCGGGGAGCTGTTTTTT.

This clone showed up just a few times. The chain uses TRBV2 and TRBJ2-1; 9 bases are shared with TRBD2. Per the germline V gene, CDR1 is SNHLY and CDR2 is FYNNEI. V was clipped by 6 bases and J by 3 bases; unmatched bases: 6. The CDR3 runs 15 residues. The CDR3 spells CASRPGTSIYNEQFF. The DNA of the CDR3 is TGTGCCAGCAGGCCCGGGACTAGCATCTACAATGAGCAGTTCTTC.

Only a few counts were recorded for this clone. The V and J genes are TRBV4-3 and TRBJ2-3; either TRBD1 or TRBD2 may supply D (6 bases each). The ends were cut back, 3 bases at V and 6 bases at J, with 10 bases in the middle. Germline lookup yields CDR1 LGHNA and CDR2 YSLEER. CDR3 length equals 13 residues. The CDR3 sequence: CASSHIGGDTQYF. CDR3 nucleotides: TGCGCCAGCAGCCATATAGGGGGGGATACGCAGTATTTT.